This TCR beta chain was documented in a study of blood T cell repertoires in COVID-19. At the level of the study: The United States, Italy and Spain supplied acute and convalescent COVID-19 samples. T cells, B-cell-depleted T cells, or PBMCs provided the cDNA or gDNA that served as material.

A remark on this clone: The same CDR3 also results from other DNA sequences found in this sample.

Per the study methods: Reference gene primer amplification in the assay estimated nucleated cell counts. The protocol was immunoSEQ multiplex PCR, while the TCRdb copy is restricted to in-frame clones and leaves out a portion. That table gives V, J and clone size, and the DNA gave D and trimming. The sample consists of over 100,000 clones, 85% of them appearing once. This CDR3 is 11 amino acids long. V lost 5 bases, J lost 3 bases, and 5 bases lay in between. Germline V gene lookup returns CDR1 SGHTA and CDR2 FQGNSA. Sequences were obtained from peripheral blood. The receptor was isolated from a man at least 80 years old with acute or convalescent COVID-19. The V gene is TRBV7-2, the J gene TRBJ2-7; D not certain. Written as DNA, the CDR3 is TGTGCCAGCAGCCCTAGCTACGAGCAGTACTTC. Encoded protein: CASSPSYEQYF. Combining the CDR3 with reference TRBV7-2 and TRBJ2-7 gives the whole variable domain GAGVSQSPSNKVTEKGKDVELRCDPISGHTALYWYRQSLGQGLEFLIYFQGNSAPDKSGLPSDRFSAERTGGSVSTLTIQRTQQEDSAVYLCASSPSYEQYFGPGTRLTVT.